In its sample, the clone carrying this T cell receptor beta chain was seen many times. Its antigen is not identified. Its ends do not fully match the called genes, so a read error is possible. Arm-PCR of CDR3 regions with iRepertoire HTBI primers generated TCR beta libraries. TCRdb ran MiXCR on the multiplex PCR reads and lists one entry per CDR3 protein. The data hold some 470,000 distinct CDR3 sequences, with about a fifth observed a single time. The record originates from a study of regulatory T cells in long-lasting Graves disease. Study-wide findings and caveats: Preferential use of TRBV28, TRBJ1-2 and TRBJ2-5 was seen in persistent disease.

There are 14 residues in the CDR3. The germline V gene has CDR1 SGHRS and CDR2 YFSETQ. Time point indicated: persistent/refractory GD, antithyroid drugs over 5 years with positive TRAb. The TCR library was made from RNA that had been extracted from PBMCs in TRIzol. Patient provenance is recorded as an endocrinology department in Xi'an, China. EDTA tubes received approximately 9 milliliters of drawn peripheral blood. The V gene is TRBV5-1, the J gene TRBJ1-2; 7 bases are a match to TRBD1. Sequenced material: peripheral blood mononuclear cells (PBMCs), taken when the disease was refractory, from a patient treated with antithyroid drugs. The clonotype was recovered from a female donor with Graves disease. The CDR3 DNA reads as TGTGCCAGCAGCTTGGGCACAGGGGCGAGTGGCTACACCTTC. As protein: CASSLGTGASGYTF.